Sequencing of this T cell receptor beta chain was carried out in a study of tumor and adjacent non-tumor tissue in lung cancer. Study results and caveats: Patients with more diverse tumor TCRs had worse survival.

The CDR3 is made up of 16 amino acids. Three rounds of nested PCR, following a modified ARM-PCR protocol, produced the TCRbeta library. TCRdb reprocessed the multiplex PCR reads via MiXCR and lists one record per CDR3 protein. This table has under 150,000 distinct CDR3 sequences, around 67% appearing once. With regard to this clonotype: Its antigen remains unidentified. One end of the junction fails to match germline, which may point to a read error.

The template was RNA from unsorted bulk tissue. Sequenced material: lung tumor tissue. The rearrangement joins TRBV12-3 or TRBV12-4 to TRBJ2-3, with 12 positions matching TRBD2. The TCR was taken from a man aged 55 to 70 with small cell lung cancer. This CDR3 is CARSQLTSGSTDMQYF. The CDR3 nucleotides read TGTGCCAGGAGTCAACTGACTAGCGGGAGCACAGATATGCAGTATTTT.